Listed below are T cell receptor beta chains from one sample, sequenced in a study of cytomegalovirus exposure and HLA in healthy donors. Produced via immunoSEQ multiplex PCR; TCRdb's table is partial and in-frame only. The sample has hundreds of thousands of clones; approximately 80% are singletons. The sample comprised PBMCs. Receptor source: a male donor in good health and CMV-seronegative. Each CDR3 is given with its conserved first and last residue. Fields, in order: J gene, D gene, clone size, V gene, CDR3 protein, CDR3 DNA. D genes are given only for firm matches. Where a row states a size, it is once, few, many or the class of an expanded clone; other rows omit it.

TRBJ2-7	.	.	TRBV13	CASSLVARSYEQYF	TGTGCCAGCAGCTTAGTAGCTAGGAGCTACGAGCAGTACTTC
TRBJ2-7	TRBD2	.	TRBV5-1	CASSLAGLAGEEQYF	TGCGCCAGCAGCTTGGCGGGACTAGCGGGAGAAGAGCAGTACTTC
TRBJ2-3	.	.	TRBV7-3	CASSLTRQGGADTQYF	TGTGCCAGCAGCTTGACACGACAGGGAGGCGCAGATACGCAGTATTTT
TRBJ2-1	TRBD2	.	TRBV7-2	CASSFSSGRVSYNEQFF	TGTGCCAGCAGCTTTTCTAGCGGGAGGGTATCCTACAATGAGCAGTTCTTC
TRBJ2-1	TRBD2	.	TRBV18	CASSPGLAGLEQFF	TGTGCCAGCTCACCGGGACTAGCGGGGCTAGAGCAGTTCTTC
TRBJ2-1	TRBD2	few	TRBV27	CASSLLGRAVDEQFF	TGTGCCAGCAGTTTACTCGGGAGGGCCGTCGATGAGCAGTTCTTC
TRBJ1-2	.	.	TRBV6-5	CASSDRQDQGYTF	TGTGCCAGCAGTGATCGACAGGATCAAGGCTACACCTTC
TRBJ2-7	TRBD1	.	TRBV6-5	CASKRGQGETYEQYF	TGTGCCAGCAAAAGGGGGCAGGGGGAGACCTACGAGCAGTACTTC
TRBJ2-7	.	.	TRBV4-2	CASSQAQRSYEQYF	TGTGCCAGCAGCCAAGCCCAGCGTTCCTACGAGCAGTACTTC
TRBJ2-4	TRBD1	.	TRBV10-2	CASSDLGQGWDIQYF	TGCGCCAGCAGTGATTTGGGACAGGGATGGGACATTCAGTACTTC
TRBJ2-1	TRBD2	.	TRBV2	CASSVFPTSGDEQFF	TGTGCCAGCAGTGTTTTCCCGACTAGCGGGGATGAGCAGTTCTTC
TRBJ1-4	.	.	TRBV7-9	CASSFRAATTNEKLFF	TGTGCCAGCAGCTTCAGGGCAGCCACAACTAATGAAAAACTGTTTTTT
TRBJ2-2	.	.	TRBV7-8	CASRAGFTGELFF	TGTGCCAGCAGGGCGGGGTTCACCGGGGAGCTGTTTTTT
TRBJ1-1	.	.	TRBV5-8	CASSFNPNRARRTEAFF	TGTGCCAGCAGCTTTAATCCGAACAGGGCGCGTCGGACTGAAGCTTTCTTT
TRBJ1-2	.	.	TRBV19	CASSTPRGYTF	TGTGCCAGTAGTACCCCTCGGGGCTACACCTTC
TRBJ2-7	TRBD2	.	TRBV11-2	CASSSINGLAASYEQYF	TGTGCCAGCAGCTCCATAAACGGACTAGCGGCCTCCTACGAGCAGTACTTC
TRBJ2-4	.	.	TRBV6-5	CASSATSPEGNIQYF	TGTGCCAGCAGTGCCACTTCACCAGAGGGAAACATTCAGTACTTC
TRBJ2-2	TRBD2	.	TRBV2	CASSGAGGGTGELFF	TGTGCCAGCAGTGGGGCGGGAGGTGGAACCGGGGAGCTGTTTTTT